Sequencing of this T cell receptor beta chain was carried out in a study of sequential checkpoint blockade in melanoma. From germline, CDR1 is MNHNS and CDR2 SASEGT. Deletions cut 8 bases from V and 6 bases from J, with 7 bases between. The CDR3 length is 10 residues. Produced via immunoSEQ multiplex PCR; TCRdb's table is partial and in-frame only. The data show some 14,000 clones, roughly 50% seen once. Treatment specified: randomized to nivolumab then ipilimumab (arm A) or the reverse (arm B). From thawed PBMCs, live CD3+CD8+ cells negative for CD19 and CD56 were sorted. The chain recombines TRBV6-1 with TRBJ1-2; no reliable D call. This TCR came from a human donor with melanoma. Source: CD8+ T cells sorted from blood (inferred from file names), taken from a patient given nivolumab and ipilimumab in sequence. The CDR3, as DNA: TGTGCCAGCTATCGCGATGGCTACACCTTC. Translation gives CASYRDGYTF.